This record covers a single TCR beta chain. The same CDR3 is also encoded by other DNA sequences in this sample. This sample is part of a study of shared T cell receptors in the human thymus. The CDR3 is 15 amino acids. CDR1 is SGHDN, CDR2 FVKESK, per germline. V lost 2 bases and J lost 1; bases outside the gene matches: 3. Clones were sequenced by immunoSEQ multiplex PCR, and TCRdb holds only the in-frame ones, with some missing. The sample has 600,000 to 900,000 clones; 70% to 90% are singletons. The sample also formed part of further work on human thymus T cells. From that report: Corrective surgery for congenital heart defects was being performed on the healthy Finnish infants who served as donors. Thymus pieces cut out during corrective heart surgery were the tissue that was used. Usage of V and J genes appeared biased in thymic and blood repertoires. Reports from related research described highly overlapping thymic repertoires among unrelated individuals.

The V and J genes are TRBV14 and TRBJ1-1; 8 positions agree with TRBD1. This receptor was identified in a girl under three years old with a congenital heart defect. Sequencing was performed on thymocytes. Here the CDR3 DNA reads TGTGCCAGCAGCCAACCGGGACAGGAGAACACTGAAGCTTTCTTT. This encodes CASSQPGQENTEAFF.